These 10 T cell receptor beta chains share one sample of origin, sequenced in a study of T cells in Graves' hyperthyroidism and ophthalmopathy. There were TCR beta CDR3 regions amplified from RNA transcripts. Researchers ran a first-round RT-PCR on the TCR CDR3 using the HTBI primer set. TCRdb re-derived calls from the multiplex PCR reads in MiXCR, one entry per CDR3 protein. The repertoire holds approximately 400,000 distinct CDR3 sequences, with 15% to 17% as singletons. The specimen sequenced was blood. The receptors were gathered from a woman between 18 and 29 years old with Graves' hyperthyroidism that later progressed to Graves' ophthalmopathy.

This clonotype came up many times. Here the CDR3 reads CASSEIIAGGGFYNEQFF. CDR3 nucleotide sequence: TGTGCCAGCAGTGAGATTATAGCGGGAGGGGGTTTTTACAATGAGCAGTTCTTC. The chain uses TRBV28 and TRBJ2-1; 11 nucleotides line up with TRBD2. The germline V gene has CDR1 MDHEN and CDR2 SYDVKM. CDR3 length equals 18 residues. V was clipped by 5 bases and J by 4 bases; unmatched bases: 13.

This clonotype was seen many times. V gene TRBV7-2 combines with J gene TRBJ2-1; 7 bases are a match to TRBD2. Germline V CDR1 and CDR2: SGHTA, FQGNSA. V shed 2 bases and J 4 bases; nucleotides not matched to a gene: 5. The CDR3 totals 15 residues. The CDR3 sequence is CASSLTGGGYNEQFF. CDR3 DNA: TGTGCCAGCAGCTTAACGGGAGGAGGTTACAATGAGCAGTTCTTC.

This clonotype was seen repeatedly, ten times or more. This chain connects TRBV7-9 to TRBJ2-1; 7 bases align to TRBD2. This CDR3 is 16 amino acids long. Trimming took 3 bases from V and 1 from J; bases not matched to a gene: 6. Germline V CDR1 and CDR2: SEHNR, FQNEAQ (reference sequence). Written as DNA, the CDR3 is TGTGCCAGCAGCTTTAGGTCTAGCGGATCCTACAATGAGCAGTTCTTC. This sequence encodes CASSFRSSGSYNEQFF. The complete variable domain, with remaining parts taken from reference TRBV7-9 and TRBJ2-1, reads DTGVSQNPRHKITKRGQNVTFRCDPISEHNRLYWYRQTLGQGPEFLTYFQNEAQLEKSRLLSDRFSAERPKGSFSTLEIQRTEQGDSAMYLCASSFRSSGSYNEQFFGPGTRLTVL.

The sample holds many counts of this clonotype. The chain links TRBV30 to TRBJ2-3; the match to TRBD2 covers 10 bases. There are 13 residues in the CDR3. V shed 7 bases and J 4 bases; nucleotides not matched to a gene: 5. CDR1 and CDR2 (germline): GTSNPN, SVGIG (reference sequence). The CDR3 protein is CASRLAGSDTQYF. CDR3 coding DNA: TGTGCCTCCCGACTAGCGGGCTCAGATACGCAGTATTTT.

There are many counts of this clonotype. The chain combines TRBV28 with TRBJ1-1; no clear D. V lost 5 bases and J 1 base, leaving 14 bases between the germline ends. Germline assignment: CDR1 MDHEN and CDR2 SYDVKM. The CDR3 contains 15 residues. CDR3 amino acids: CASSPNPGRNTEAFF. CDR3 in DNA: TGTGCCAGCAGTCCTAACCCCGGGAGGAACACTGAAGCTTTCTTT.

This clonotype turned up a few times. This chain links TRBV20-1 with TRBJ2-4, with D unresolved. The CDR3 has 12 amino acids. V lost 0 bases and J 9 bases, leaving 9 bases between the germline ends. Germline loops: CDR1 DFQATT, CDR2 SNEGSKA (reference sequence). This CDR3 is CSARDGEIIQYF. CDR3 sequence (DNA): TGCAGTGCTAGAGATGGGGAAATCATTCAGTACTTC.

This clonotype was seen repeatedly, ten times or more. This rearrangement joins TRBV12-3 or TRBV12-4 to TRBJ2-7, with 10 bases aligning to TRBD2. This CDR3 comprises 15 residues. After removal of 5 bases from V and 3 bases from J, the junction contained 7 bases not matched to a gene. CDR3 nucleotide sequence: TGTGCCAGCAGTCCCTCTAGCGGGAGAGGCTACGAGCAGTACTTC. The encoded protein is CASSPSSGRGYEQYF.

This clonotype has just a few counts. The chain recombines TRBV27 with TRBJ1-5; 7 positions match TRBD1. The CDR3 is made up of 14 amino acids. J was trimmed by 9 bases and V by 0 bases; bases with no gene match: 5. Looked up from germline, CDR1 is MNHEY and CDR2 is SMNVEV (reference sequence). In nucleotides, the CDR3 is TGTGCCAGCAGTTTATCGGAGGGGGCTCGGCCCCAGCATTTT. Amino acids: CASSLSEGARPQHF.

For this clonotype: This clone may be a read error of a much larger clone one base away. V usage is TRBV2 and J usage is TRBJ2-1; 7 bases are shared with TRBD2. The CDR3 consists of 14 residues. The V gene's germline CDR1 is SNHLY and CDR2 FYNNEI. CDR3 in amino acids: CASGGGSSYNGQFF. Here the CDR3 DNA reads TGTGCCAGCGGGGGGGGAAGCTCCTACAATGGGCAGTTCTTC. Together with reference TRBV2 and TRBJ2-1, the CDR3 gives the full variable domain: EPEVTQTPSHQVTQMGQEVILRCVPISNHLYFYWYRQILGQKVEFLVSFYNNEISEKSEIFDDQFSVERPDGSNFTLKIRSTKLEDSAMYFCASGGGSSYNGQFFGPGTRLTVL.

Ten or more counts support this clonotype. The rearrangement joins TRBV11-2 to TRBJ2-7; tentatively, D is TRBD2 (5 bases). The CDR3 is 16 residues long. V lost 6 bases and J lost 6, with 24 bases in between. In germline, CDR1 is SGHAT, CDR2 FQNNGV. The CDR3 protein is CASRSLLRDRRGEQYF. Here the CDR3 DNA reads TGTGCCAGCAGGTCCCTCCTCCGGGATCGCCGGGGCGAGCAGTACTTC.